The T cell receptor beta chain under discussion was sequenced for a study of T-cell memory formation after mild COVID-19. Each CDR3 protein gets one entry after TCRdb re-called the 5' RACE reads with MiXCR. The table has 350,000 or so distinct CDR3 sequences, roughly 20% seen once. The CDR3 consists of 14 residues. Germline V gives CDR1 MNHNS, CDR2 SASEGT. V was pared by 4 bases and J by 4 bases, with 13 bases between. This receptor was identified in a man younger than 30 who had mild COVID-19 (a few samples of this study predate the infection). Cell type and time point are not known. The chain links TRBV6-1 to TRBJ2-5; tentative D call: TRBD1 (5 bases). The sample taken for sequencing was PBMCs or a T cell subset sorted from them (not recorded which). The CDR3 nucleotides read TGTGCCAGCAGTGCGCCAGGGATTCGAGAGACCCAGTACTTC. This encodes CASSAPGIRETQYF.